Below are 17 T cell receptor beta chains sequenced from a single sample in a study of blood T cells in healthy people across ages. A second PCR, run for about 7 to 11 cycles, used a sample-barcoded 5' primer plus a J-beta primer mix. A single record per CDR3 protein comes from TCRdb applying MiXCR to the 5' RACE reads. The table records around 1,500,000 distinct CDR3 sequences, 28% of them present only once. Sequencing was performed on blood. These receptors were obtained from a woman younger than 45 in good health.

The J gene is TRBJ2-7, the V gene TRBV7-2; 9 bases agree with TRBD1. This CDR3 comprises 14 residues. Germline-derived CDR1 and CDR2 are SGHTA and FQGNSA. With V trimmed by 5 bases and J by 4 bases, 6 bases remained unmatched. The CDR3 sequence: CASSDAGQGYEQYF. In DNA, the CDR3 is TGTGCCAGCAGCGACGCGGGACAGGGTTACGAGCAGTACTTC.

The chain employs TRBV20-1 and TRBJ2-5; D is possibly TRBD1 (5 bases). V dropped 4 bases and J dropped 4 bases, with 10 bases sitting between them. In germline, CDR1 is DFQATT, CDR2 SNEGSKA (reference sequence). This CDR3 region has 12 residues. CDR3 sequence reads: CSAIQDAETQYF. CDR3 DNA: TGCAGTGCTATACAGGACGCAGAGACCCAGTACTTC.

The chain is built from TRBV29-1 and TRBJ1-4, with 11 bases identical to TRBD1. Germline-derived CDR1 and CDR2 are SQVTM and ANQGSEA. Losses at the gene ends were 4 bases for V and 8 bases for J; bases not matched to a gene: 6. The CDR3 length is 14 residues. As DNA, the CDR3 is TGCAGCGTTGGGGGACAGGGGGGTTGGGAAAAACTGTTTTTT. Its protein is CSVGGQGGWEKLFF.

This clonotype was picked up a small number of times. V gene TRBV28 combines with J gene TRBJ2-4, with D hard to call. The DNA end is more similar to TRBJ2-7, so the J call may be wrong. This CDR3 is 15 amino acids long. Germline lookup yields CDR1 MDHEN and CDR2 SYDVKM. This CDR3 reads CASSTGSASSYEQYF. Written as DNA, the CDR3 is TGTGCCAGCTCGACCGGGTCAGCTAGCTCCTACGAGCAGTACTTC.

J is TRBJ2-5 and V is TRBV25-1; 8 nucleotides line up with TRBD1. Unmatched junction bases numbered 5, after V lost 1 base and J lost 1 base. Germline values: CDR1 MGHDK, CDR2 SYGVNS. The CDR3 has 16 residues. In DNA form, the CDR3 reads TGTGCCAGCAGTGAATCCCCCGGACAGGGCCAAGAGACCCAGTACTTC. As protein: CASSESPGQGQETQYF.

This chain links TRBV7-2 with TRBJ1-1, with D unresolved. The germline V and J ends were trimmed by 2 bases and 0 bases, with 10 bases remaining between them. CDR3 length: 15 amino acids. Germline-derived CDR1 and CDR2 are SGHTA and FQGNSA. The CDR3 is CASSLQPAMNTEAFF. The CDR3, as DNA: TGTGCCAGCAGCTTACAACCAGCCATGAACACTGAAGCTTTCTTT.

This clonotype occurred a few times. V usage is TRBV7-6 and J usage is TRBJ2-2, with D possibly matching TRBD2 (5 bases). The CDR3 runs 15 residues. Trimming stripped 1 base from V and 8 bases from J, with 14 bases between. The germline CDR1 and CDR2 sequences are SGHVS and FNYEAQ. The CDR3 reads CASSLDRTFTGELFF. The CDR3 nucleotides are TGTGCCAGCAGCTTAGATAGGACTTTCACAGGGGAGCTGTTTTTT.

The chain joins TRBV12-3 or TRBV12-4 to TRBJ1-4; possible D gene TRBD1, 5 bases. This CDR3 spans 16 amino acids. Trimming took 4 bases from V and 5 from J, leaving 17 bases between them. DNA of the CDR3: TGTGCCAGCAGTTCCCAGGGTCAGGTTCGAAATGAAAAACTGTTTTTT. Its protein product is CASSSQGQVRNEKLFF.

CDR3: CASSSTRDLGNEQYF. CDR3 nucleotide sequence: TGTGCCAGCAGTTCGACCCGGGACCTGGGGAATGAGCAGTACTTC. V and J are TRBV25-1 and TRBJ2-5; D is perhaps TRBD1 or TRBD2 (5 bases each). From germline, CDR1 is MGHDK and CDR2 SYGVNS. Trimming removed 5 bases from V and 11 bases from J, with 24 bases in between. This CDR3 has 15 amino acids.

This clonotype was detected many times. One end of the junction does not line up with germline, which may come from a read error. V and J are TRBV6-2 or TRBV6-3 and TRBJ2-7; TRBD1 matches 9 bases. The CDR3 runs to 14 residues. Germline CDR1 is MNHEY and CDR2 is SVGEGT. As DNA, the CDR3 is TGCGCCAGCAGATCGACAGGGGGGACCTACGAGCAGTACTTC. It yields the protein CASRSTGGTYEQYF.

This clonotype was recorded a few times. The V call is TRBV14, the J call TRBJ2-7; 15 nucleotides match TRBD2. V shed 4 bases, J shed 7 bases, and the junction held 5 bases outside the gene matches. The germline CDR1 and CDR2 sequences are SGHDN and FVKESK. This CDR3 region has 15 residues. CDR3 region: CASSLLGLAGGEQYF. The CDR3 nucleotides are TGTGCCAGCAGCCTTCTGGGACTAGCGGGGGGAGAGCAGTACTTC.

This clonotype was seen repeatedly, ten times or more. J is TRBJ1-2 and V is TRBV10-3; 7 bases are shared with TRBD1. Germline assignment: CDR1 ENHRY and CDR2 SYGVKD. The CDR3 has 14 residues. The ends lost 10 bases at V and 4 bases at J; junction bases unmatched: 12. The CDR3 DNA reads TGTGCCACAGGGAGGACGGGACAGCTCTATGGCTACACCTTC. Translated, it gives CATGRTGQLYGYTF.

V and J are TRBV20-1 and TRBJ2-5; 10 positions agree with TRBD1. With 6 bases clipped from V and 2 bases from J, the junction kept 9 bases outside the gene matches. Germline CDR1 reads DFQATT; CDR2 reads SNEGSKA (reference sequence). CDR3 size: 15 residues. For the CDR3, the DNA is TGCAGTGCCCACCCAGGACAGGGGGTTCAAGAGACCCAGTACTTC. Amino acids: CSAHPGQGVQETQYF.

The chain is built from TRBV9 and TRBJ1-5; the D gene is possibly TRBD1 (5 bases). This CDR3 comprises 14 residues. Per germline, CDR1 SGDLS and CDR2 YYNGEE. With 0 bases removed from V and 5 bases from J, the gap between germline ends came to 9 bases. For the CDR3, the DNA is TGTGCCAGCAGCGTAGGGCCGGGGGATCAGCCCCAGCATTTT. Translating gives CASSVGPGDQPQHF. Filled out from reference TRBV9 and TRBJ1-5, the complete variable domain reads DSGVTQTPKHLITATGQRVTLRCSPRSGDLSVYWYQQSLDQGLQFLIQYYNGEERAKGNILERFSAQQFPDLHSELNLSSLELGDSALYFCASSVGPGDQPQHFGDGTRLSIL.

The chain has TRBV19 and TRBJ2-1; TRBD2 agrees at 7 bases. Germline trimming cut 3 bases from V and 6 bases from J; bases unmatched to any gene: 14. Germline V gene data show CDR1 as LNHDA and CDR2 as SQIVND (reference sequence). This CDR3 is built from 17 residues. This CDR3 is CASSIDLREGRGNEQFF. The CDR3 nucleotides are TGTGCCAGTAGTATTGATCTGAGGGAGGGCCGGGGCAATGAGCAGTTCTTC.

The rearrangement joins TRBV7-2 to TRBJ2-2, with D possibly matching TRBD1 (6 bases). CDR3 length: 14 amino acids. The ends were cut back, 5 bases at V and 7 bases at J, with 14 bases in the middle. CDR1 SGHTA and CDR2 FQGNSA come from the germline V gene. The CDR3 DNA is TGTGCCAGCAGCCACCCAGGGGCCGTCGGGGAGCTGTTTTTT. Protein: CASSHPGAVGELFF.

V gene TRBV12-5 combines with J gene TRBJ1-5; D unresolved. The V gene's germline CDR1 is LGHNT and CDR2 FRNRAP. The germline V and J ends were trimmed by 7 bases and 7 bases, with 20 bases remaining between them. This CDR3 contains 15 residues. The CDR3 DNA is TGTGCTAGTGCTGAAGACCGAATCGGGAGGCAGCCCCAGCATTTT. Protein sequence: CASAEDRIGRQPQHF.